The 5 T cell receptor beta chains in this list originate from one sample, sequenced in a study of T cells and Merkel cell carcinoma outcomes. Profiled with immunoSEQ multiplex PCR; TCRdb holds only in-frame clones, not every one. The table includes about 19,000 clones, over 75% detected once. The sample consisted of tumor tissue from Merkel cell carcinoma. The receptors here all came from a human donor with Merkel cell carcinoma.

J is TRBJ2-1 and V is TRBV6-6, with D uncertain. Germline CDR1 and CDR2: MNHNY and SVGAGI (reference sequence). The CDR3 covers 15 residues. The V gene lost 3 bases and the J gene lost 0 bases, with 9 bases spanning the gap. CDR3 loop: CASSYEASSYNEQFF. CDR3 DNA sequence: TGTGCCAGCAGTTATGAAGCAAGCTCCTACAATGAGCAGTTCTTC.

The rearrangement uses TRBV4-1 and TRBJ1-1; 11 bases match TRBD1. This CDR3 region has 15 residues. The V gene's germline CDR1 is MGHRA and CDR2 YSYEKL. Unmatched junction bases numbered 8, after V lost 3 bases and J lost 8 bases. The CDR3 loop is CASSQAGQGAYEAFF. CDR3 nucleotide sequence: TGCGCCAGCAGCCAGGCCGGACAGGGGGCTTACGAAGCTTTCTTT.

This rearrangement joins TRBV6-5 to TRBJ1-6, with D possibly being TRBD1 (6 bases). This CDR3 is built from 14 residues. Germline V lookup: CDR1 MNHEY, CDR2 SVGAGI. V gave up 7 bases and J gave up 10 bases, with 17 bases separating them. The CDR3 is CASTPTGSESPLHF. The CDR3 coding sequence is TGTGCCAGCACCCCTACAGGGAGTGAATCACCCCTCCACTTT.

The chain couples TRBV5-4 to TRBJ2-1; the match to TRBD2 covers 10 bases. The V segment lost 4 bases and the J segment 7 bases; nucleotides outside the gene matches: 14. Germline CDR1 is SGHNT and CDR2 is YYREEE (reference sequence). The CDR3 totals 17 residues. CDR3 loop: CASSVWLTSGLRNEQFF. CDR3 nucleotide sequence: TGTGCCAGCAGCGTATGGTTGACTAGCGGGCTCCGAAATGAGCAGTTCTTC.

The chain joins TRBV29-1 to TRBJ1-1; D gene ambiguous. Trimming cost V 3 bases and J 5 bases, with 1 base left between them. This CDR3 is 9 amino acids long. Germline V gene sequence: CDR1 SQVTM, CDR2 ANQGSEA. The CDR3 DNA reads as TGCAGCGTTGATACTGAAGCTTTCTTT. Protein product: CSVDTEAFF.